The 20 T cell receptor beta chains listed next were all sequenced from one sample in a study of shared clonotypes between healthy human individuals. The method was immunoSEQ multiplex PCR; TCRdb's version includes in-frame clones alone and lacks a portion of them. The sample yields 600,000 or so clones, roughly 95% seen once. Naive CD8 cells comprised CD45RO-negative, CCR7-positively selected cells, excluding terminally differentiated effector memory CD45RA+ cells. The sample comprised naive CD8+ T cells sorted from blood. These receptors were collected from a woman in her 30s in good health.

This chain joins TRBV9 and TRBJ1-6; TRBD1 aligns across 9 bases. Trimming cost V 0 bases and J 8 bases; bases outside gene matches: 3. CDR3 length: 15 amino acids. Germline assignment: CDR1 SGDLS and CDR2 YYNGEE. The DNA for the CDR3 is TGTGCCAGCAGCGTAGAGGGACAGGGATATTCACCCCTCCACTTT. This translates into CASSVEGQGYSPLHF.

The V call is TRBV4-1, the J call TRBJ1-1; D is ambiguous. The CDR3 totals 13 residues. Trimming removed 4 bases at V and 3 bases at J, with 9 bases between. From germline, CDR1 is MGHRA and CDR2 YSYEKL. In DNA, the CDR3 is TGCGCCAGCAGCCCCTACGGTTACACTGAAGCTTTCTTT. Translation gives CASSPYGYTEAFF.

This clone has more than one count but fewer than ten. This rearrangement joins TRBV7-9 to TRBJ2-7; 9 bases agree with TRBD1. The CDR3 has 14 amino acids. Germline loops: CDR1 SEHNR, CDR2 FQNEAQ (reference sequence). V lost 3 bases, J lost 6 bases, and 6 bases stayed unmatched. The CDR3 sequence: CASSLGQGTLEQYF. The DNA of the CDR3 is TGTGCCAGCAGCTTGGGACAGGGCACCCTCGAGCAGTACTTC.

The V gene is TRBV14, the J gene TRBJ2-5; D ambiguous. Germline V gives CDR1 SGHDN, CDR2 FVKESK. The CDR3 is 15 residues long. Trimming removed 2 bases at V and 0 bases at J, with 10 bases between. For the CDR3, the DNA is TGTGCCAGCAGCCAACTGGGCGGATACCAAGAGACCCAGTACTTC. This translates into CASSQLGGYQETQYF.

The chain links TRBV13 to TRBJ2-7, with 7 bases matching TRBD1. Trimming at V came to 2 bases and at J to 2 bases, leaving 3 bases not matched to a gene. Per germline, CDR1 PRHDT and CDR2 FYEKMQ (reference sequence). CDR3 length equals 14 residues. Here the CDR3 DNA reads TGTGCCAGCAGCTTATGGGACAGAACCTACGAGCAGTACTTC. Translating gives CASSLWDRTYEQYF.

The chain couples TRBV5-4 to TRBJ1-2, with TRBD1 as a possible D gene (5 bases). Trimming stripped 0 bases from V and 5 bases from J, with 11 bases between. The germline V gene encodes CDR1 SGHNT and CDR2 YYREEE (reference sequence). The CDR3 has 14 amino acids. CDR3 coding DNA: TGTGCCAGCAGCTTGGATGGGGCAGGGTATGGCTACACCTTC. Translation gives CASSLDGAGYGYTF.

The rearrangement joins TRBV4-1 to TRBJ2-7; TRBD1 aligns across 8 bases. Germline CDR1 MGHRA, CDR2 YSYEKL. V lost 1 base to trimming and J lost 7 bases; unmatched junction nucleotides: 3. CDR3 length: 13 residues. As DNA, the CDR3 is TGCGCCAGCAGCCAAGGACAGGGGTGGGAGCAGTACTTC. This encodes CASSQGQGWEQYF.

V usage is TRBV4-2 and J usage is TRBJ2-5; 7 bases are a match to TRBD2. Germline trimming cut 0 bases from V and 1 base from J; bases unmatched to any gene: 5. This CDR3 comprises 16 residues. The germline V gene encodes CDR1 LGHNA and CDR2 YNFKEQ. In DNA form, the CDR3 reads TGTGCCAGCAGCCAAGAGGAAACGGGGGGCCAAGAGACCCAGTACTTC. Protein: CASSQEETGGQETQYF.

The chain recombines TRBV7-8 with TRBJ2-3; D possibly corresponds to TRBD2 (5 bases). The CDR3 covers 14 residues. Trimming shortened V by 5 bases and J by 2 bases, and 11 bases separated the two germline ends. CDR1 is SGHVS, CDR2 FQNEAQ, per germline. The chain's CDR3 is CASSLRGNTDTQYF. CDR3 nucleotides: TGTGCCAGCAGCCTCCGGGGAAACACAGATACGCAGTATTTT.

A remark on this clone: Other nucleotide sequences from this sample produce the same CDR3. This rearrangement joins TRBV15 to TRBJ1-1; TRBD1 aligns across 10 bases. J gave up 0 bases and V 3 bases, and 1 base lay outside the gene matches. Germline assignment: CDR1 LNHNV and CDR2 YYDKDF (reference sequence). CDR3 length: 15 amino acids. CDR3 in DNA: TGTGCCACCAGCAGGGACAGGGGGTTGAACACTGAAGCTTTCTTT. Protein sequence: CATSRDRGLNTEAFF. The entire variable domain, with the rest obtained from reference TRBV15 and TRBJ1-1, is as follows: DAMVIQNPRYQVTQFGKPVTLSCSQTLNHNVMYWYQQKSSQAPKLLFHYYDKDFNNEADTPDNFQSRRPNTSFCFLDIRSPGLGDTAMYLCATSRDRGLNTEAFFGQGTRLTVV.

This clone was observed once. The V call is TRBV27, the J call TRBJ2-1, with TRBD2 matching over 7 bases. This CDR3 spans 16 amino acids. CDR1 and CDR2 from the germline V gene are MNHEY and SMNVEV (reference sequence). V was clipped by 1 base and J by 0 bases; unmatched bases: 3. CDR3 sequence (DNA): TGTGCCAGCAGTTTATTGGGAGGGAGCTCCTACAATGAGCAGTTCTTC. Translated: CASSLLGGSSYNEQFF.

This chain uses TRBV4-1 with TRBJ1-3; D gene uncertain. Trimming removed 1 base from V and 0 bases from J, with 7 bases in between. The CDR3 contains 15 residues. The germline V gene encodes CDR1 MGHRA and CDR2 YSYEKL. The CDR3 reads CASSQVQSSGNTIYF. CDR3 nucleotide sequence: TGCGCCAGCAGCCAAGTACAGAGCTCTGGAAACACCATATATTTT.

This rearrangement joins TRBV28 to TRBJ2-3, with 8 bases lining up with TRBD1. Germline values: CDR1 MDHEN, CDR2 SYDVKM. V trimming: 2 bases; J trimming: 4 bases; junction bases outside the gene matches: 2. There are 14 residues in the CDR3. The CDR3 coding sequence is TGTGCCAGCAGTTTAACGGACAGGGCAGATACGCAGTATTTT. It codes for CASSLTDRADTQYF.

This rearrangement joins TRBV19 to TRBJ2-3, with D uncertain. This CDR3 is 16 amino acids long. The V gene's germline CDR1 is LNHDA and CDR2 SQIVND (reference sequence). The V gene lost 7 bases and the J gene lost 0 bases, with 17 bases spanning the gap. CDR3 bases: TGTGCCAGTACCCCGACCCCTCCACAGAGCACAGATACGCAGTATTTT. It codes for CASTPTPPQSTDTQYF.

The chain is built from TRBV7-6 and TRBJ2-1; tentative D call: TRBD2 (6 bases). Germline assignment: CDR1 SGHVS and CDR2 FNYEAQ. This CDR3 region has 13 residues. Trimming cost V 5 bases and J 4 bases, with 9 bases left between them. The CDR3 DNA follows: TGTGCCAGCAGCACGACTAGGTACAATGAGCAGTTCTTC. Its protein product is CASSTTRYNEQFF.

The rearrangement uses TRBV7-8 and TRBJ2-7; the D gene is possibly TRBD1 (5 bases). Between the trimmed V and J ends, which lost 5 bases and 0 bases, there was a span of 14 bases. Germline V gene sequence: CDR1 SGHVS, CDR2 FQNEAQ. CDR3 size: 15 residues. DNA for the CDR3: TGTGCCAGCAGCCGGTTTGACAGTAGCTCCTACGAGCAGTACTTC. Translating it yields CASSRFDSSSYEQYF.

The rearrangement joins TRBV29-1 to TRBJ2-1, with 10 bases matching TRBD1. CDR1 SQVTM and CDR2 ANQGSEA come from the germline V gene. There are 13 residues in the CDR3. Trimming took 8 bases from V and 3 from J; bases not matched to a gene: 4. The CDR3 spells CSFRDRGYNEQFF. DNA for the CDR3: TGCAGCTTCCGGGACAGGGGCTACAATGAGCAGTTCTTC.

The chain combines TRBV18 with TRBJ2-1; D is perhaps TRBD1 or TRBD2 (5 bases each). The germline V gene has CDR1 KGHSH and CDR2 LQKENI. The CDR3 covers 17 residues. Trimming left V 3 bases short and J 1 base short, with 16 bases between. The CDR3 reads CASSPSRGESSYNEQFF. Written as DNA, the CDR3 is TGTGCCAGCTCACCTTCTAGAGGGGAGTCGTCCTACAATGAGCAGTTCTTC.

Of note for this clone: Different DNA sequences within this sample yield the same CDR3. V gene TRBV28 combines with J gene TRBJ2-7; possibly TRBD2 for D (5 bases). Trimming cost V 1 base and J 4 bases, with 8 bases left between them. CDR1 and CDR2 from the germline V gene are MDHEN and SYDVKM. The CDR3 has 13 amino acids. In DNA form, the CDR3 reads TGTGCCAGCAGTTTATACGGGGTTTACGAGCAGTACTTC. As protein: CASSLYGVYEQYF.

The CDR3 DNA reads TGCGCCAGCAGTCCGGACAGGGCCGGTGAGACCCAGTACTTC. Its translation: CASSPDRAGETQYF. The chain has TRBV4-1 and TRBJ2-5; 8 bases fit TRBD1. V gave up 6 bases and J gave up 5 bases; unmatched junction bases: 8. This CDR3 contains 14 residues. CDR1 is MGHRA and CDR2 is YSYEKL in the germline V gene.